Listed below are T cell receptor beta chains from one sample, sequenced in a study of shared clonotypes between healthy human individuals. Only in-frame clones appear in the TCRdb table, and some are missing; sequencing was by immunoSEQ multiplex PCR. The sample yields approximately 2.3 million clones, 90% to 95% seen once. The sequenced sample was naive CD4+ T cells from PBMCs. The source is a man younger than 30 in good health. Some clones in this sample may be carry-over from other donors' samples. Both conserved end residues are part of each CDR3. D genes are given only for firm matches. The size of a clone is reported for some rows only, either as once, few or many, or as a class for expanded clones.

clone size	D gene	V gene	J gene	CDR3 protein	CDR3 DNA
NA	TRBD1	TRBV28	TRBJ1-2	CASSLQGALFGYTF	TGTGCCAGCAGTTTGCAGGGGGCCTTATTTGGCTACACCTTC
NA	NA	TRBV7-2	TRBJ2-7	CASSLASTSSYEQYF	TGTGCCAGCAGCTTAGCGAGTACAAGCTCCTACGAGCAGTACTTC
NA	TRBD2	TRBV19	TRBJ2-7	CASSISTSDSYEQYF	TGTGCCAGTAGTATCTCGACTAGCGACTCCTACGAGCAGTACTTC
NA	NA	TRBV11-2	TRBJ2-2	CASSLDWRGNTGELFF	TGTGCCAGCAGCTTAGATTGGCGGGGGAACACCGGGGAGCTGTTTTTT
NA	TRBD2	TRBV7-9	TRBJ2-2	CASRLPGLEDTGELFF	TGTGCCAGCAGGCTACCGGGACTAGAGGACACCGGGGAGCTGTTTTTT
NA	NA	TRBV18	TRBJ2-1	CASSSDRYNEQFF	TGTGCCAGCTCATCGGACCGCTACAATGAGCAGTTCTTC
NA	TRBD1	TRBV6-5	TRBJ2-1	CASSYSPGQDNEQFF	TGTGCCAGCAGTTACTCTCCGGGACAGGATAATGAGCAGTTCTTC
NA	TRBD2	TRBV11-2	TRBJ2-2	CASSPRGSGSPRSTGELFF	TGTGCCAGCAGCCCGCGGGGTAGCGGGAGCCCTAGAAGTACCGGGGAGCTGTTTTTT
once	TRBD2	TRBV7-2	TRBJ2-3	CASSYGLADYTDTQYF	TGTGCCAGCAGCTACGGACTAGCGGATTACACAGATACGCAGTATTTT
NA	NA	TRBV28	TRBJ2-2	CASSLGGSGYTGELFF	TGTGCCAGCAGTTTGGGTGGGAGTGGGTACACCGGGGAGCTGTTTTTT
NA	TRBD2	TRBV7-2	TRBJ2-3	CASSRLAGGPDTQYF	TGTGCCAGCAGCCGACTAGCGGGAGGCCCAGATACGCAGTATTTT
few	NA	TRBV2	TRBJ1-5	CASSWGSRDQPQHF	TGTGCCAGTAGTTGGGGGTCCCGGGACCAGCCCCAGCATTTT
NA	NA	TRBV6-6	TRBJ2-5	CASSYGLTVQETQYF	TGTGCCAGCAGTTACGGGCTGACAGTTCAAGAGACCCAGTACTTC
NA	NA	TRBV20-1	TRBJ2-5	CSAPAQETQYF	TGCAGTGCCCCGGCCCAAGAGACCCAGTACTTC
NA	NA	TRBV6-1	TRBJ2-5	CASDTRQQETQYF	TGTGCCAGCGATACCAGACAGCAAGAGACCCAGTACTTC
NA	TRBD2	TRBV11-3	TRBJ2-2	CASSSGLAGVTGELFF	TGTGCCAGCAGCTCGGGACTAGCGGGAGTCACCGGGGAGCTGTTTTTT
NA	NA	TRBV2	TRBJ2-1	CARGLSYNEQFF	TGTGCCAGGGGACTCTCCTACAATGAGCAGTTCTTC
few	NA	TRBV7-2	TRBJ2-4	CASSLGSSKNIQYF	TGTGCCAGCAGCTTAGGGAGTAGCAAAAACATTCAGTACTTC
once	NA	TRBV7-9	TRBJ2-6	CASSRKAGAGANVLTF	TGTGCCAGCAGCCGGAAAGCCGGGGCTGGGGCCAACGTCCTGACTTTC